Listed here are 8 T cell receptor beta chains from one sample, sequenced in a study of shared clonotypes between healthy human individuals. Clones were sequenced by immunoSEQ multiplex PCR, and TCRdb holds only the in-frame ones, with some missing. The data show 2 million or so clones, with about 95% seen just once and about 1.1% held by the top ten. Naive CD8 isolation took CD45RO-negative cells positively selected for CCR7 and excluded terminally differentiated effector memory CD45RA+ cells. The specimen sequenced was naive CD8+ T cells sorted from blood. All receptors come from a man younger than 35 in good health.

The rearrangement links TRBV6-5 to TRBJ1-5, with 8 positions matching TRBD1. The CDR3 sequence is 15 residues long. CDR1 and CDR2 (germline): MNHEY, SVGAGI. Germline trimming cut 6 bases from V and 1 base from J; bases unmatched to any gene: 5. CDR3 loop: CASSATGGSNQPQHF. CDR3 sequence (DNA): TGTGCCAGCAGCGCAACAGGGGGAAGCAATCAGCCCCAGCATTTT.

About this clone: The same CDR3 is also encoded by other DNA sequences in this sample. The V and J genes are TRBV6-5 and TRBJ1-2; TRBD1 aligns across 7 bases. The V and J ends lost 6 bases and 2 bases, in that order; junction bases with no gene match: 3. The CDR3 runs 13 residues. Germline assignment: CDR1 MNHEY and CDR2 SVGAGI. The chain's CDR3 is CASSLQGNYGYTF. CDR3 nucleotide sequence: TGTGCCAGCAGCTTACAGGGGAACTATGGCTACACCTTC.

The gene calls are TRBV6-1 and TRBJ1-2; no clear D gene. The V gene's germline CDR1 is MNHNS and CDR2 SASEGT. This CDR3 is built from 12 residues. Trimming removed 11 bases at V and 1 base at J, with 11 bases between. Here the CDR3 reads CAGRVFNYGYTF. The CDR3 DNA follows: TGTGCCGGACGGGTTTTTAACTATGGCTACACCTTC.

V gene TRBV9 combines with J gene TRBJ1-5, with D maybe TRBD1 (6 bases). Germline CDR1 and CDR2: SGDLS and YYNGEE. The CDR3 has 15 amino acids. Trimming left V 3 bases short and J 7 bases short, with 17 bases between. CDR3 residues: CASSGSGEFGQPQHF. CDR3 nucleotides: TGTGCCAGCAGCGGGTCAGGGGAATTTGGGCAGCCCCAGCATTTT.

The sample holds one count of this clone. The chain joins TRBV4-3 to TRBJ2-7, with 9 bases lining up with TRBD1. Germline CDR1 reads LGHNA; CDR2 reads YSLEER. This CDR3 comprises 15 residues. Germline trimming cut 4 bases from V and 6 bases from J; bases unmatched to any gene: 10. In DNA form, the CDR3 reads TGCGCCAGCAGCCCTACCGGGACAGGGAGTCTCGAGCAGTACTTC. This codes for CASSPTGTGSLEQYF.

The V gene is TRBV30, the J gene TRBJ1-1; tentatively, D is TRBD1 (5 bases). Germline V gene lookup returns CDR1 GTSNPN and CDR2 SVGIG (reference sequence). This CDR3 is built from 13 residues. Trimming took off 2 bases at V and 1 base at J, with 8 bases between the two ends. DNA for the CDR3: TGTGCCTGGAGTAAGGACACGAACACTGAAGCTTTCTTT. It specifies CAWSKDTNTEAFF.

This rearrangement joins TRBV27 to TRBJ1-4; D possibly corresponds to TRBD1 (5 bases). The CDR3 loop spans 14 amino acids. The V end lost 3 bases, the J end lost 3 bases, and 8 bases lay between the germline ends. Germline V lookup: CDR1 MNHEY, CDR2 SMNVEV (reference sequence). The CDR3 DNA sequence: TGTGCCAGCAGTTTTGACAGCCCTAATGAAAAACTGTTTTTT. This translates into CASSFDSPNEKLFF.

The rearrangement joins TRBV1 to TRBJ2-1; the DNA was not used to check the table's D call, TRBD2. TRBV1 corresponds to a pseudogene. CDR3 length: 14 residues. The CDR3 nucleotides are TGCACCAGCAGCCGCTACCTTAATGAGGGAATTGAGTTCTTC. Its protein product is CTSSRYLNEGIEFF.